This TCR beta chain is drawn from a study of blood T cell repertoires in COVID-19. Study as a whole: The United States, Italy and Spain were the sources of the acute and convalescent COVID-19 samples. PBMCs, B-cell-depleted T cells, or T cells were the source of the cDNA or gDNA that made up the material.

Original handling: The authors estimated nucleated cell counts from reference gene primer amplification. Here immunoSEQ multiplex PCR was the method, and the copy in TCRdb shows in-frame clones only, minus some. V and J calls and clone size follow that table, whereas D and trimming were derived from the DNA. The data hold about 69,000 clones, with around 91% observed a single time. The TCR was taken from a man between 45 and 60 years old with acute or convalescent COVID-19. The specimen was peripheral blood.

The CDR3 DNA follows: TGCGCCAGCACTTCTGGAGGGGGCTTCTACGAGCAGTACTTC. Translating gives CASTSGGGFYEQYF. The chain couples TRBV5-1 to TRBJ2-7, with a tentative D call TRBD1 (7 bases). Trimming took 6 bases from V and 3 from J, leaving 16 bases between them. Germline loops: CDR1 SGHRS, CDR2 YFSETQ. CDR3 length: 14 residues.